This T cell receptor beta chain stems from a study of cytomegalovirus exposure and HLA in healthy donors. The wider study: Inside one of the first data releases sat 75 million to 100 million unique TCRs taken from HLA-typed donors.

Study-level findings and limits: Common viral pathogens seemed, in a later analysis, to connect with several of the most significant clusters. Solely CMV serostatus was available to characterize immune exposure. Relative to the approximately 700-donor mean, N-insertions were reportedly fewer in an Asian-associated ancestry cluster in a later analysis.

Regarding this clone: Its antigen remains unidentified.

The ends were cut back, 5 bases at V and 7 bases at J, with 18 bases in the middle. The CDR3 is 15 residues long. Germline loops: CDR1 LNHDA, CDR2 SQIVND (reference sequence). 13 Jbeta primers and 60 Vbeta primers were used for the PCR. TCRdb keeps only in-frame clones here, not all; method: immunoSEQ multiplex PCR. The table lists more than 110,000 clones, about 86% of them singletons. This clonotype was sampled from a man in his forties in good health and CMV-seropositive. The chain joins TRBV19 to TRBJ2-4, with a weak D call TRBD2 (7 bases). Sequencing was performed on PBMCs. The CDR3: CASSANKGGENIQYF. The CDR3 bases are TGTGCCAGTAGTGCGAACAAGGGGGGGGAGAACATTCAGTACTTC.